The 2 T cell receptor beta chains in this list originate from one sample, sequenced in a study of T cell changes during pregnancy in multiple sclerosis. Some clones are missing from TCRdb's copy, which holds only in-frame ones; the method was immunoSEQ multiplex PCR. Found here are about 59,000 clones, roughly 95% of them singletons; the top ten hold roughly 0.35%. The sequenced sample was CD4+ T cells from peripheral blood mononuclear cells, obtained before pregnancy. These receptors all stem from a female donor with multiple sclerosis, enrolled in a pregnancy study.

This clone was picked up many times. This CDR3 reads CASSPGLADAGTQYF. CDR3 DNA: TGTGCCAGCAGCCCGGGACTAGCGGACGCCGGTACGCAGTATTTT. The V and J genes are TRBV7-3 and TRBJ2-3; 11 nucleotides match TRBD2. The germline CDR1 and CDR2 sequences are SGHTA and FQGTGA. The CDR3 has 15 amino acids. V lost 5 bases to trimming and J lost 8 bases; unmatched junction nucleotides: 9.

V and J are TRBV5-6 and TRBJ2-7; D gene ambiguous. The V gene lost 0 bases and the J gene lost 1 base, with 17 bases spanning the gap. Germline V gene data show CDR1 as SGHDT and CDR2 as YYEEEE. The CDR3 loop spans 17 amino acids. CDR3 in amino acids: CASSLGHLRLSSYEQYF. In DNA form, the CDR3 reads TGTGCCAGCAGCTTGGGCCATCTCAGATTGTCATCCTACGAGCAGTACTTC.